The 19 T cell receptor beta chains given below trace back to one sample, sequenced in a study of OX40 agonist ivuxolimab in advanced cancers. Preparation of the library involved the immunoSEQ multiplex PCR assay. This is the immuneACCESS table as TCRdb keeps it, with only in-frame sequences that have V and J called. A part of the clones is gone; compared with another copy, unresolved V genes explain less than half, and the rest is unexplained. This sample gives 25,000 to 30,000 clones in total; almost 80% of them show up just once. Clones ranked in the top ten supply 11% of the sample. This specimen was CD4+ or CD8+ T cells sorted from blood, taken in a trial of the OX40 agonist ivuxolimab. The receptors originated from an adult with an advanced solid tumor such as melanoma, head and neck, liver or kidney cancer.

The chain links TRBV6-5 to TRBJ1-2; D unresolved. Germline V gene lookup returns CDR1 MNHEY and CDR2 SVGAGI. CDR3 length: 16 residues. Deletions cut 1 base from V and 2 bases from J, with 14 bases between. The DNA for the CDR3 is TGTGCCAGCAGTTACTTGCCCCCGGACCCCAACTATGGCTACACCTTC. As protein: CASSYLPPDPNYGYTF.

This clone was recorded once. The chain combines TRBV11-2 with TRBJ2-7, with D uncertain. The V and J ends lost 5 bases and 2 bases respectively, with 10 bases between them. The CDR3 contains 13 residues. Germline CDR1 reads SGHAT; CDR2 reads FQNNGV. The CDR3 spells CASSLVGTYEQYF. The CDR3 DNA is TGTGCCAGCAGCCTAGTGGGGACCTACGAGCAGTACTTC.

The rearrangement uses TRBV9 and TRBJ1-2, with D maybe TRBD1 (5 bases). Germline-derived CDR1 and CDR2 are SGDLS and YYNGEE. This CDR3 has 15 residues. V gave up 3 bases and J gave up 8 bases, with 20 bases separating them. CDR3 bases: TGTGCCAGCAGCGCCACCCCGTTGTGGGGGGACGGCTACACCTTC. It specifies CASSATPLWGDGYTF.

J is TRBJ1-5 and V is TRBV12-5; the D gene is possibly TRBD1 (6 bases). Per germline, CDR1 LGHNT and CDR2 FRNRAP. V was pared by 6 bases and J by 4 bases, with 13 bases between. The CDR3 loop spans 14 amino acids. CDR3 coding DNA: TGTGCTAGTGGGGCGCAGGGGTCAAATCAGCCCCAGCATTTT. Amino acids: CASGAQGSNQPQHF. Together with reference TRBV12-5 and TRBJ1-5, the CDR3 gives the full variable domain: DARVTQTPRHKVTEMGQEVTMRCQPILGHNTVFWYRQTMMQGLELLAYFRNRAPLDDSGMPKDRFSAEMPDATLATLKIQPSEPRDSAVYFCASGAQGSNQPQHFGDGTRLSIL.

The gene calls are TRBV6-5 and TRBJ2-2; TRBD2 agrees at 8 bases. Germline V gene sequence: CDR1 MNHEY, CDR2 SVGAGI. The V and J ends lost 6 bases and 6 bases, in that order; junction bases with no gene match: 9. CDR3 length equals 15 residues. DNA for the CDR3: TGTGCCAGCAGCCCCTGGCGGGGGGCCGCCGGGGAGCTGTTTTTT. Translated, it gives CASSPWRGAAGELFF.

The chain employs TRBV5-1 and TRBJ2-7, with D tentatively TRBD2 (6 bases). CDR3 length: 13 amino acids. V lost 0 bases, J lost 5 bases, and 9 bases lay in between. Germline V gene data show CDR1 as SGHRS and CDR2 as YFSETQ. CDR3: CASSLVASDEQYF. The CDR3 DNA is TGCGCCAGCAGCTTGGTGGCTAGCGACGAGCAGTACTTC.

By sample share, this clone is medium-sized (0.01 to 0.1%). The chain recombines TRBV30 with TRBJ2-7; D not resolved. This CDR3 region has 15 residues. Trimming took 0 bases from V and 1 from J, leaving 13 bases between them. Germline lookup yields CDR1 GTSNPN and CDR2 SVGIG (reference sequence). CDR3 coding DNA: TGTGCCTGGAGTGTAGACACTCTAGTTTCCTACGAGCAGTACTTC. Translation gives CAWSVDTLVSYEQYF.

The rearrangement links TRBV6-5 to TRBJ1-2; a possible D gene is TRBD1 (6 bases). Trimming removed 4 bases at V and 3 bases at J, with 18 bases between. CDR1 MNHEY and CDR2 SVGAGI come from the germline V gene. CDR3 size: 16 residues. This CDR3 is CASSSIHREFDYGYTF. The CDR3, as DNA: TGTGCCAGCAGTTCTATTCACAGGGAATTCGACTATGGCTACACCTTC.

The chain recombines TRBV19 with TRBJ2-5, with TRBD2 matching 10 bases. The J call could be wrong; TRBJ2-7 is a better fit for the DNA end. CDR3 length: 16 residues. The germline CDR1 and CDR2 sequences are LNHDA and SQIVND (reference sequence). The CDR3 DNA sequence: TGTGCCAGTAGTATCAACTTGAGCGGGGGGGTCCACGAGCAGTACTTC. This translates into CASSINLSGGVHEQYF.

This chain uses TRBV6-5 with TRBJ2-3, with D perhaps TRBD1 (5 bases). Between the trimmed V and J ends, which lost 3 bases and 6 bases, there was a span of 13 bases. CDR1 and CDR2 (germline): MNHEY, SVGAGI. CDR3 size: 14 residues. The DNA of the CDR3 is TGTGCCAGCAGTTATTATTCAGGGATGGATACGCAGTATTTT. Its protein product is CASSYYSGMDTQYF.

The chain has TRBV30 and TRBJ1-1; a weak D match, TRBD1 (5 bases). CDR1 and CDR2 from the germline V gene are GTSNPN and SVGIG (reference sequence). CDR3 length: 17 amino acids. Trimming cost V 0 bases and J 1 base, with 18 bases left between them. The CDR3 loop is CAWSVAPGPPRNTEAFF. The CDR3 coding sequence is TGTGCCTGGAGTGTTGCTCCGGGGCCACCGAGGAACACTGAAGCTTTCTTT.

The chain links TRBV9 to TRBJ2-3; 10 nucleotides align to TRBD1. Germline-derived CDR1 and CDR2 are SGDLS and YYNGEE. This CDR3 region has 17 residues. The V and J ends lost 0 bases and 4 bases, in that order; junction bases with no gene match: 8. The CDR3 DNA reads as TGTGCCAGCAGCGTAGTGGGACAGGGGCTAGGGTCAGATACGCAGTATTTT. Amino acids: CASSVVGQGLGSDTQYF.

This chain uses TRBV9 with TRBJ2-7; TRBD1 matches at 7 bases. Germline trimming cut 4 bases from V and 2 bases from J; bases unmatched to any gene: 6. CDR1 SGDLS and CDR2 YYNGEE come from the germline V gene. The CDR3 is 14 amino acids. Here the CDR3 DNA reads TGTGCCAGCAGCTTGGGACAGCGCGCCTACGAGCAGTACTTC. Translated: CASSLGQRAYEQYF.

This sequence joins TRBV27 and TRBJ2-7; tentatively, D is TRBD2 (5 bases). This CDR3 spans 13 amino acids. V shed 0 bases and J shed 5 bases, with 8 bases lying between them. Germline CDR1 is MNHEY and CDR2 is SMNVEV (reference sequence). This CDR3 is CASSLSSGNEQYF. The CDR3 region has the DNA TGTGCCAGCAGTTTATCGTCGGGGAACGAGCAGTACTTC.

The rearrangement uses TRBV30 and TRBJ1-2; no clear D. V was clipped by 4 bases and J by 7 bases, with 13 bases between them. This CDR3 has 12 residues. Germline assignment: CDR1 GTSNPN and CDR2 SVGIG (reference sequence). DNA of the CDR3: TGTGCCTGGATCCCCATCCGGGGTGGCTACACCTTC. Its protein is CAWIPIRGGYTF.

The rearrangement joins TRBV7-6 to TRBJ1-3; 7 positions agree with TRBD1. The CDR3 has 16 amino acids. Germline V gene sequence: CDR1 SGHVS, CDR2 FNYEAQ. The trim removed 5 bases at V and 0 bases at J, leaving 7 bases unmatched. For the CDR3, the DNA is TGTGCCAGCAGCGAAGGGACAGAATTCTCTGGAAACACCATATATTTT. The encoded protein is CASSEGTEFSGNTIYF. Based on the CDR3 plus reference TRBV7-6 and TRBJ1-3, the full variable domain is GAGVSQSPRYKVTKRGQDVALRCDPISGHVSLYWYRQALGQGPEFLTYFNYEAQQDKSGLPNDRFSAERPEGSISTLTIQRTEQRDSAMYRCASSEGTEFSGNTIYFGEGSWLTVV.

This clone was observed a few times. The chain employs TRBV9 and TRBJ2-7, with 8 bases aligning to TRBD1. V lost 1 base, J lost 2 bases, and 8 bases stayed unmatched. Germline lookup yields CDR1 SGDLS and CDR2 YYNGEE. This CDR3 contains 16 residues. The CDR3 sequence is CASSVYGTGPPYEQYF. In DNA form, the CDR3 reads TGTGCCAGCAGCGTATATGGGACAGGACCTCCCTACGAGCAGTACTTC.

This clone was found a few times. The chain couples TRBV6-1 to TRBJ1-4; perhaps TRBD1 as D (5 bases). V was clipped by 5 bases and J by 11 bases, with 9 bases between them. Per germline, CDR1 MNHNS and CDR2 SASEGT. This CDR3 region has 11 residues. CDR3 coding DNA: TGTGCCAGCAGTTGGGAGGGGAAACTGTTTTTT. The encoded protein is CASSWEGKLFF.

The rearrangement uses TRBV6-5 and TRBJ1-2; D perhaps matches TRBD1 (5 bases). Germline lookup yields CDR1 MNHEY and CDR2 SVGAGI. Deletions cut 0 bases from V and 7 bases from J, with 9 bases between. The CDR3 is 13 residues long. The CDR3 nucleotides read TGTGCCAGCAGTTACTCCGACAGCGGTGGCTACACCTTC. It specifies CASSYSDSGGYTF.